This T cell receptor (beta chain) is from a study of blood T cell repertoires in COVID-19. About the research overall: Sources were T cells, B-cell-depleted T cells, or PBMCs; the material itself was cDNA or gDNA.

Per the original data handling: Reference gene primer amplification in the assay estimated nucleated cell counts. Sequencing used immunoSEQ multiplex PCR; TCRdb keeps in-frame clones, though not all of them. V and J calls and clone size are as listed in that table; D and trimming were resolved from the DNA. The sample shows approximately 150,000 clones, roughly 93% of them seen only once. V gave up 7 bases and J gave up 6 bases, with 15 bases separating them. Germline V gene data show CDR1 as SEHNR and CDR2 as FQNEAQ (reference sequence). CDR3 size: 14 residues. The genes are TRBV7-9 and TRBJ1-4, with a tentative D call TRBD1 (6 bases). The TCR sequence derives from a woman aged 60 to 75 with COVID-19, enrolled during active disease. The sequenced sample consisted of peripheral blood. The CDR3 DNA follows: TGTGCCAGCATCCCGGGACAACGGGATGAAAAACTGTTTTTT. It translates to CASIPGQRDEKLFF. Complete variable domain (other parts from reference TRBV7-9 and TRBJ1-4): DTGVSQNPRHKITKRGQNVTFRCDPISEHNRLYWYRQTLGQGPEFLTYFQNEAQLEKSRLLSDRFSAERPKGSFSTLEIQRTEQGDSAMYLCASIPGQRDEKLFFGSGTQLSVL.